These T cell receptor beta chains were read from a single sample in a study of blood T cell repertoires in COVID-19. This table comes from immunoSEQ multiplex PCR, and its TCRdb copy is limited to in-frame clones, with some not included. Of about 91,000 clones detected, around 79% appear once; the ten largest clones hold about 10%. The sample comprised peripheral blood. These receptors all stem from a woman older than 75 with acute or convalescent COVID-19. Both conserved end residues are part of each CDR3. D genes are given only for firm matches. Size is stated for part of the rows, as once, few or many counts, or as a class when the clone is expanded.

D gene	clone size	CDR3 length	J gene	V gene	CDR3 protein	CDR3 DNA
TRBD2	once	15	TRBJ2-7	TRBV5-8	CASSSGLAGGYEQYF	TGTGCCAGCAGTTCGGGACTAGCGGGGGGATACGAGCAGTACTTC
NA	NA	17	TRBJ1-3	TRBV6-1	CASSDRGTGTSGNTIYF	TGTGCCAGCAGTGACCGGGGGACGGGGACCTCTGGAAACACCATATATTTT
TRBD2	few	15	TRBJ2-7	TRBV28	CASSLWGRETYEQYF	TGTGCCAGCAGTTTATGGGGGCGGGAGACCTACGAGCAGTACTTC
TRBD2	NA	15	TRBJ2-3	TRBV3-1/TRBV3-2	CASSLGLVFGDTQYF	TGTGCCAGCAGCCTCGGACTAGTCTTCGGGGATACGCAGTATTTT
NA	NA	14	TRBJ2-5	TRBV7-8	CASSPTSSTETQYF	TGTGCCAGCAGCCCAACTAGTTCCACGGAGACCCAGTACTTC
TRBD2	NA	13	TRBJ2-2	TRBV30	CAFPTSGTGELFF	TGTGCCTTCCCGACTAGCGGGACCGGGGAGCTGTTTTTT
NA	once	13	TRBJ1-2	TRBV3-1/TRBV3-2	CASSLSRIYGYTF	TGTGCCAGCAGCCTCTCTAGAATCTATGGCTACACCTTC
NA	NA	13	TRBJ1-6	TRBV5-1	CASSLGEGSPLHF	TGCGCCAGCAGCTTGGGGGAGGGATCACCCCTCCACTTT
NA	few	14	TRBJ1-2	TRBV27	CASGYMDSYYGYTF	TGTGCCAGCGGCTACATGGACAGCTACTACGGCTACACCTTC
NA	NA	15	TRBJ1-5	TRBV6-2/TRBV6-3	CASSYGGGVNQPQHF	TGTGCCAGCAGTTACGGTGGAGGGGTAAATCAGCCCCAGCATTTT
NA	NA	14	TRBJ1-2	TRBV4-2	CASSQSGGADGYTF	TGTGCCAGCAGCCAATCGGGGGGAGCGGATGGCTACACCTTC
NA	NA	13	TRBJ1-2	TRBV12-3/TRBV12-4	CASSLVTRYGYTF	TGTGCCAGCAGTTTAGTTACTCGTTATGGCTACACCTTC
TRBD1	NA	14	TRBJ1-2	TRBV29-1	CSVGRMDRENGYTF	TGCAGCGTTGGAAGGATGGACAGGGAAAATGGCTACACCTTC
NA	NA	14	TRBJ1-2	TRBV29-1	CSVVDWAGRNGYTF	TGCAGCGTTGTAGATTGGGCAGGGAGGAATGGCTACACCTTC
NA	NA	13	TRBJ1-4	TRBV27	CASRGLTGEKLFF	TGTGCCAGCAGAGGACTAACGGGCGAAAAACTGTTTTTT
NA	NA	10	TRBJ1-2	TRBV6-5	CAIPKGSYTF	TGTGCCATTCCCAAGGGGAGCTACACCTTC
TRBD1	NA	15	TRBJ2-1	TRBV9	CASSVPQGAKSEQFF	TGTGCCAGCAGCGTACCACAGGGGGCGAAAAGTGAGCAGTTCTTC
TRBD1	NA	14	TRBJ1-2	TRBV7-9	CASSPEDRGYGYTF	TGTGCCAGCAGCCCTGAAGACAGGGGCTACGGCTACACCTTC
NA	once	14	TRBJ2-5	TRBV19	CASAETRVGETQYF	TGTGCCAGCGCCGAGACTAGGGTGGGAGAGACCCAGTACTTC
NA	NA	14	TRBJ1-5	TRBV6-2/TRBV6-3	CASRPSRDRQPQHF	TGTGCCAGCAGACCTTCCAGGGATAGGCAGCCCCAGCATTTT
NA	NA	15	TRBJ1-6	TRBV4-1	CASSRGGLYDSPLHF	TGCGCCAGCAGCCGAGGAGGACTATACGATTCACCCCTCCACTTT
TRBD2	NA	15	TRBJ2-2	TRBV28	CASSPAGPNTGELFF	TGTGCCAGCAGTCCAGCGGGACCGAACACCGGGGAGCTGTTTTTT
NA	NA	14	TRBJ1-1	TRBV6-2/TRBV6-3	CASSTQLGRTEAFF	TGTGCCAGCAGCACCCAATTGGGGCGAACTGAAGCTTTCTTT
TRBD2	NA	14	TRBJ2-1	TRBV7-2	CASSLALTSDEQFF	TGTGCCAGCAGCTTAGCCCTTACTAGCGATGAGCAGTTCTTC